The next 20 T cell receptor beta chains were all read from a single sample in a study of T cells after yellow fever vaccination. TCRdb used MiXCR to reprocess the 5' RACE reads, holding one entry per CDR3 protein. Among 250,000 to 400,000 distinct CDR3 sequences listed, 4% to 5.5% were seen once. The material sequenced was PBMCs, taken 15 days after the yellow fever booster vaccination. These TCRs come from a man aged 18 to 35 who received the YFV17D yellow fever vaccine.

The rearrangement joins TRBV27 to TRBJ2-3, with D tentatively TRBD1 (6 bases). This CDR3 spans 14 amino acids. Germline V CDR1 and CDR2: MNHEY, SMNVEV (reference sequence). Trimming stripped 0 bases from V and 10 bases from J, with 14 bases between. The CDR3 region is CASSLSSQGRAQYF. The CDR3 nucleotides are TGTGCCAGCAGTTTATCCTCACAGGGCAGAGCGCAGTATTTT.

This clonotype has at least ten counts. V is TRBV6-1 and J is TRBJ2-4; D may correspond to TRBD1 or TRBD2 (5 bases each). Germline V lookup: CDR1 MNHNS, CDR2 SASEGT. The CDR3 contains 17 residues. V lost 4 bases and J 0 bases, leaving 16 bases between the germline ends. CDR3 sequence (DNA): TGTGCCAGCAGTGGCGCTGTCCGGGGCCTAGCCAAAAACATTCAGTACTTC. Encoded protein: CASSGAVRGLAKNIQYF.

The chain links TRBV7-6 to TRBJ2-5; tentative D call: TRBD2 (6 bases). CDR1 is SGHVS and CDR2 is FNYEAQ in the germline V gene. The CDR3 runs 13 residues. Trimming took 4 bases from V and 5 from J, leaving 11 bases between them. CDR3 nucleotide sequence: TGTGCCAGCAGCTCAGCGGGTTTGGAGACCCAGTACTTC. Translated: CASSSAGLETQYF.

This chain links TRBV7-2 with TRBJ1-1; D is unresolved. V was pared by 5 bases and J by 1 base, with 11 bases between. The length of the CDR3 is 14 residues. Germline-derived CDR1 and CDR2 are SGHTA and FQGNSA. CDR3 coding DNA: TGTGCCAGCAGCCCGGCTCTAGGGAACACTGAAGCTTTCTTT. Translated, it gives CASSPALGNTEAFF.

This chain connects TRBV9 to TRBJ1-5; D remains unclear. This CDR3 has 14 amino acids. V was pared by 3 bases and J by 8 bases, with 15 bases between. Germline CDR1 is SGDLS and CDR2 is YYNGEE. CDR3 sequence: CASSDDPYIKPQHF. In nucleotides, the CDR3 is TGTGCCAGCAGCGACGACCCTTACATCAAGCCCCAGCATTTT.

This clonotype occurred many times. The chain is built from TRBV4-3 and TRBJ1-4; 10 bases are shared with TRBD1. Germline CDR1 LGHNA, CDR2 YSLEER. The J segment lost 7 bases and the V segment lost 0 bases, leaving 8 bases of the junction unmatched. The CDR3 covers 17 residues. CDR3 region: CASSQDGVGTGAEKLFF. The CDR3 DNA follows: TGCGCCAGCAGCCAAGACGGTGTTGGGACAGGGGCTGAAAAACTGTTTTTT.

This clonotype was observed a few times. The chain uses TRBV7-8 and TRBJ1-1; no clear D. CDR1 and CDR2 from the germline V gene are SGHVS and FQNEAQ. V was trimmed by 0 bases and J by 7 bases, leaving 12 bases between them. The length of the CDR3 is 14 residues. The CDR3 bases are TGTGCCAGCAGCTTAGCGCCGGGGTTTGGTGAAGCTTTCTTT. Amino acids: CASSLAPGFGEAFF.

In this sample, this clonotype turned up many times. The genes are TRBV7-2 and TRBJ2-1; the match to TRBD2 covers 8 bases. CDR3 size: 14 residues. Germline V gene lookup returns CDR1 SGHTA and CDR2 FQGNSA. V shed 5 bases and J 7 bases; nucleotides not matched to a gene: 7. CDR3 DNA sequence: TGTGCCAGCAGCGTCCGGGGGGGCCCGAATGAGCAGTTCTTC. Its translation is CASSVRGGPNEQFF.

Many counts were recorded for this clonotype. The CDR3 nucleotides are TGTGCCAGCAGCTTATTTACAGGAGGGGGTTCACCCCTCCACTTT. Protein product: CASSLFTGGGSPLHF. The J gene is TRBJ1-6, the V gene TRBV7-2; a weak D match, TRBD1 (6 bases). In germline, CDR1 is SGHTA, CDR2 FQGNSA. V lost 2 bases and J lost 9, with 14 bases in between. This CDR3 spans 15 amino acids.

Only a few counts were recorded for this clonotype. J is TRBJ2-3 and V is TRBV29-1, with 13 bases matching TRBD2. The ends lost 4 bases at V and 4 bases at J; junction bases unmatched: 5. This CDR3 spans 15 amino acids. Germline V gene data show CDR1 as SQVTM and CDR2 as ANQGSEA. CDR3 sequence reads: CSVGGLAGVPDTQYF. The CDR3 coding sequence is TGCAGCGTTGGAGGACTAGCGGGGGTACCAGATACGCAGTATTTT.

V gene TRBV6-2 or TRBV6-3 combines with J gene TRBJ1-5, with 9 bases identical to TRBD1. With 2 bases clipped from V and 7 bases from J, the junction kept 6 bases outside the gene matches. The germline CDR1 and CDR2 sequences are MNHEY and SVGEGT. This CDR3 contains 15 residues. CDR3 amino acids: CASSYGTGSGQPQHF. CDR3 DNA: TGTGCCAGCAGTTACGGGACAGGGTCCGGGCAGCCCCAGCATTTT.

The rearrangement uses TRBV5-6 and TRBJ2-2, with 9 positions matching TRBD1. The length of the CDR3 is 16 residues. Germline assignment: CDR1 SGHDT and CDR2 YYEEEE. The trim removed 4 bases at V and 4 bases at J, leaving 8 bases unmatched. CDR3: CASSDRQGGRTGELFF. The DNA for the CDR3 is TGTGCCAGCAGCGACCGACAGGGGGGACGCACCGGGGAGCTGTTTTTT.

This clonotype was seen only a few times. The V call is TRBV7-2, the J call TRBJ2-7; no firm D call. There are 14 residues in the CDR3. The V gene lost 1 base and the J gene lost 1 base, with 8 bases spanning the gap. Germline CDR1 and CDR2: SGHTA and FQGNSA. CDR3: CASSLEGRSYEQYV. Here the CDR3 DNA reads TGTGCCAGCAGCTTAGAGGGCCGATCCTACGAGCAGTACGTC.

The chain joins TRBV5-1 to TRBJ2-7; 10 bases line up with TRBD2. Germline lookup yields CDR1 SGHRS and CDR2 YFSETQ. V lost 2 bases to trimming and J lost 2 bases; unmatched junction nucleotides: 4. This CDR3 contains 15 residues. The CDR3 protein is CASSLGLAATYEQYV. The DNA for the CDR3 is TGCGCCAGCAGCTTAGGACTAGCGGCGACCTACGAGCAGTACGTC.

The rearrangement links TRBV30 to TRBJ2-7; 8 positions agree with TRBD1. The J segment lost 3 bases and the V segment lost 4 bases, leaving 2 bases of the junction unmatched. This CDR3 region has 12 residues. The germline gives CDR1 GTSNPN, CDR2 SVGIG (reference sequence). CDR3 nucleotides: TGTGCCTGGACCGGACAGGGCTACGAGCAGTACTTC. The encoded protein is CAWTGQGYEQYF.

The table lists this clonotype with a few counts. The J gene is TRBJ1-2, the V gene TRBV5-1; D is possibly TRBD1 (6 bases). Per the germline V gene, CDR1 is SGHRS and CDR2 is YFSETQ. This CDR3 is 15 amino acids long. Trimming left V 0 bases short and J 4 bases short, with 13 bases between. The CDR3 sequence is CASSLAPGAGYGYTF. The CDR3 region has the DNA TGCGCCAGCAGCTTGGCTCCAGGGGCGGGCTATGGCTACACCTTC.

The chain is built from TRBV5-1 and TRBJ2-2; TRBD2 matches at 8 bases. CDR3 length: 15 amino acids. V gave up 4 bases and J gave up 6 bases; unmatched junction bases: 8. Germline V gene data show CDR1 as SGHRS and CDR2 as YFSETQ. The CDR3 nucleotides are TGCGCCAGCAGCCCGACGGGACTAGGGCCCGGGGAGCTGTTTTTT. Translated: CASSPTGLGPGELFF. Supplemented by reference TRBV5-1 and TRBJ2-2, the full variable domain reads KAGVTQTPRYLIKTRGQQVTLSCSPISGHRSVSWYQQTPGQGLQFLFEYFSETQRNKGNFPGRFSGRQFSNSRSEMNVSTLELGDSALYLCASSPTGLGPGELFFGEGSRLTVL.

The chain joins TRBV11-1 to TRBJ2-1; 9 nucleotides line up with TRBD2. With 4 bases clipped from V and 0 bases from J, the junction kept 4 bases outside the gene matches. CDR3 length equals 16 residues. Germline V gives CDR1 SGHAT, CDR2 FQDESV (reference sequence). The CDR3 DNA follows: TGTGCCAGCAGCTCGCGGGGGGGTAGCTCCTACAATGAGCAGTTCTTC. Translated: CASSSRGGSSYNEQFF.

This clonotype was observed at least ten times. The V call is TRBV7-2, the J call TRBJ2-7, with 15 bases lining up with TRBD2. The CDR3 runs to 15 residues. Germline lookup yields CDR1 SGHTA and CDR2 FQGNSA. The junction had 4 bases not matched to a gene; V was cut back by 6 bases and J by 4 bases. DNA for the CDR3: TGTGCCAGCAGTTTGGGACTAGCGGGGGGATACGAGCAGTACTTC. Its translation is CASSLGLAGGYEQYF.

In this sample, this clonotype turned up a few times. The chain joins TRBV9 to TRBJ1-6, with TRBD1 as a possible D gene (5 bases). The CDR3 covers 13 residues. Germline CDR1 and CDR2: SGDLS and YYNGEE. The ends were cut back, 2 bases at V and 12 bases at J, with 12 bases in the middle. In DNA form, the CDR3 reads TGTGCCAGCAGCGTGATTGACAGCCTACCCCTCCACTTT. It codes for CASSVIDSLPLHF.